This TCR beta chain derives from a study of regulatory T cells in long-lasting Graves disease. Regarding the study as a whole: Persistent Graves' cases showed lower TCR diversity than newly diagnosed cases. Shared public clonotypes totalled some 2,500 in persistent patients, compared with around 930 in new patients. Among samples with persistent disease, TRBV28, TRBJ1-2 and TRBJ2-5 were favored.

Noted time point: newly diagnosed GD, antithyroid drugs for less than 3 months. PBMC-derived RNA was used for the TCR library. Arm-PCR of CDR3 regions and iRepertoire HTBI primers were the basis on which TCR beta libraries were built. Using its own MiXCR run on the multiplex PCR reads, TCRdb lists one record per CDR3 protein. The sample carries approximately 470,000 distinct CDR3 sequences, 16% recorded once. CDR1 MDHEN and CDR2 SYDVKM come from the germline V gene. This CDR3 region has 14 residues. Deletions cut 7 bases from V and 2 bases from J, with 15 bases between. This clonotype has a count of ten or more. What it binds is not known. The sample also formed part of further work on T cells in Graves' hyperthyroidism and ophthalmopathy. This second report adds: Orbital computed tomography and thyroid ultrasound, together with serum TRAb and thyroxine and clinical symptoms, were used for diagnoses.

The TCR was taken from a man between 35 and 55 years old with Graves disease. This chain uses TRBV28 with TRBJ2-7, with D hard to call. The source was peripheral blood mononuclear cells (PBMCs), collected at new diagnosis, from a patient treated with antithyroid drugs. The CDR3 sequence is CASKGSNIPYEQYF. In DNA, the CDR3 is TGTGCCAGCAAGGGCAGTAACATTCCCTACGAGCAGTACTTC. The whole variable domain, remainder taken from reference TRBV28 and TRBJ2-7, is DVKVTQSSRYLVKRTGEKVFLECVQDMDHENMFWYRQDPGLGLRLIYFSYDVKMKEKGDIPEGYSVSREKKERFSLILESASTNQTSMYLCASKGSNIPYEQYFGPGTRLTVT.